These 20 T cell receptor beta chains originate from one sample sequenced in a study of cytomegalovirus exposure and HLA in healthy donors. With 60 Vbeta and 13 Jbeta primers, the PCR was carried out. Sequencing was performed with immunoSEQ multiplex PCR; in TCRdb, only in-frame clones are kept and a portion is missing. The data show about 130,000 clones, with 70% to 80% seen just once and more than 1.5% held by the top ten. What was sequenced was PBMCs. The source is a man aged 18 to 29 in good health and CMV-seronegative.

V is TRBV29-1 and J is TRBJ1-1; no definite D call. Germline-derived CDR1 and CDR2 are SQVTM and ANQGSEA. The CDR3 is 15 residues long. The V end lost 8 bases, the J end lost 8 bases, and 27 bases lay between the germline ends. CDR3 DNA sequence: TGCAGCTCCCTTGCGACACCTTCGTCTATATCCGAAGCTTTCTTT. This sequence encodes CSSLATPSSISEAFF.

This clone appeared once. The rearrangement links TRBV6-5 to TRBJ1-2; 8 bases fit TRBD1. Germline CDR1 is MNHEY and CDR2 is SVGAGI. The length of the CDR3 is 14 residues. J was trimmed by 7 bases and V by 6 bases; bases with no gene match: 10. CDR3 DNA sequence: TGTGCCAGCAGGTCCGGGACAGGAGTCTTTGGCTACACCTTC. Amino acid sequence: CASRSGTGVFGYTF.

This chain links TRBV27 with TRBJ2-1; 7 bases are shared with TRBD2. Germline values: CDR1 MNHEY, CDR2 SMNVEV (reference sequence). J gave up 6 bases and V 6 bases, and 8 bases lay outside the gene matches. The CDR3 covers 14 residues. CDR3 coding DNA: TGTGCCAGCAGACGGGGACTATTAATCAATGAGCAGTTCTTC. As protein: CASRRGLLINEQFF.

The chain links TRBV2 to TRBJ2-5; 7 nucleotides align to TRBD2. The germline V gene has CDR1 SNHLY and CDR2 FYNNEI. The CDR3 loop spans 14 amino acids. Losses at the gene ends were 6 bases for V and 5 bases for J; bases not matched to a gene: 9. The CDR3 reads CASRGGSRAETQYF. CDR3 nucleotides: TGTGCCAGCAGGGGGGGGTCACGGGCCGAGACCCAGTACTTC.

In this sample, this clone turned up once. The J gene is TRBJ2-2, the V gene TRBV9; 9 bases map to TRBD1. The CDR3 length is 15 residues. CDR1 and CDR2 from the germline V gene are SGDLS and YYNGEE. V trimming: 4 bases; J trimming: 5 bases; junction bases outside the gene matches: 6. Here the CDR3 DNA reads TGTGCCAGCAGCCTACAGGGGGCGGGGACCGGGGAGCTGTTTTTT. Translation gives CASSLQGAGTGELFF. Full variable domain (missing parts from reference TRBV9 and TRBJ2-2): DSGVTQTPKHLITATGQRVTLRCSPRSGDLSVYWYQQSLDQGLQFLIQYYNGEERAKGNILERFSAQQFPDLHSELNLSSLELGDSALYFCASSLQGAGTGELFFGEGSRLTVL.

This chain links TRBV6-4 with TRBJ1-1; 9 bases line up with TRBD1. With V trimmed by 4 bases and J by 6 bases, 12 bases remained unmatched. The germline V gene encodes CDR1 MRHNA and CDR2 SNTAGT. The CDR3 is 16 residues long. CDR3 loop: CASSGHPGQGVAEAFF. CDR3 DNA: TGTGCCAGCAGTGGCCATCCGGGACAGGGTGTGGCTGAAGCTTTCTTT.

This rearrangement joins TRBV9 to TRBJ2-2; a weak D match, TRBD2 (7 bases). Between the trimmed V and J ends, which lost 4 bases and 5 bases, there was a span of 15 bases. Germline CDR1 is SGDLS and CDR2 is YYNGEE. The CDR3 consists of 15 residues. The CDR3 loop is CASSPTGRGTGELFF. CDR3 coding DNA: TGTGCCAGCAGCCCCACGGGGAGGGGGACCGGGGAGCTGTTTTTT.

This clone was detected a few times. The genes are TRBV4-3 and TRBJ2-3, with a weak D call TRBD2 (5 bases). The germline CDR1 and CDR2 sequences are LGHNA and YSLEER. The CDR3 is 15 amino acids. The ends were cut back, 8 bases at V and 0 bases at J, with 15 bases in the middle. CDR3 nucleotide sequence: TGCGCCAGCGGAGGAAGGTGGTCTAGCACAGATACGCAGTATTTT. Translation: CASGGRWSSTDTQYF.

The chain is built from TRBV7-8 and TRBJ2-2, with D possibly matching TRBD2 (7 bases). Germline values: CDR1 SGHVS, CDR2 FQNEAQ. This CDR3 region has 16 residues. The ends were cut back, 5 bases at V and 8 bases at J, with 21 bases in the middle. The CDR3 DNA is TGTGCCAGCAGCCGAACGACAGGTCCAGCGGGGGGGGAGCTGTTTTTT. It is translated as CASSRTTGPAGGELFF. Variable domain in full (rest from reference TRBV7-8 and TRBJ2-2): GAGVSQSPRYKVAKRGQDVALRCDPISGHVSLFWYQQALGQGPEFLTYFQNEAQLDKSGLPSDRFFAERPEGSVSTLKIQRTQQEDSAVYLCASSRTTGPAGGELFFGEGSRLTVL.

The V call is TRBV10-1, the J call TRBJ2-2; 8 nucleotides match TRBD1. The CDR3 length is 15 residues. Germline V lookup: CDR1 WNHNN, CDR2 SYGVQD (reference sequence). V trimming: 6 bases; J trimming: 6 bases; junction bases outside the gene matches: 9. The CDR3 sequence: CASSSSQGVSGELFF. Here the CDR3 DNA reads TGCGCCAGCAGCAGCTCACAGGGGGTCTCCGGGGAGCTGTTTTTT.

J is TRBJ2-3 and V is TRBV6-1, with 8 bases aligning to TRBD1. The CDR3 loop spans 16 amino acids. CDR1 is MNHNS, CDR2 SASEGT, per germline. The junction had 12 bases not matched to a gene; V was cut back by 4 bases and J by 6 bases. CDR3 protein: CASSGQTGGKGDTQYF. The DNA for the CDR3 is TGTGCCAGCAGTGGACAAACAGGGGGTAAGGGGGATACGCAGTATTTT.

The chain combines TRBV2 with TRBJ1-1, with 7 nucleotides matching TRBD1. The CDR3 loop spans 14 amino acids. J was trimmed by 3 bases and V by 7 bases; bases with no gene match: 8. CDR1 is SNHLY, CDR2 FYNNEI, per germline. CDR3 amino acids: CASTAAGGYTEAFF. CDR3 nucleotides: TGTGCCAGCACCGCGGCAGGGGGGTACACTGAAGCTTTCTTT.

The rearrangement links TRBV5-1 to TRBJ2-7; TRBD1 matches 8 bases. This CDR3 comprises 13 residues. The ends lost 4 bases at V and 4 bases at J; junction bases unmatched: 4. Germline CDR1 is SGHRS and CDR2 is YFSETQ. DNA of the CDR3: TGCGCCAGCAGCAAACAGGGGGAGTACGAGCAGTACTTC. Translated: CASSKQGEYEQYF.

This clone was seen only once. The chain links TRBV21-1 to TRBJ2-3; the table's D call of TRBD2 was not tested on the DNA. TRBV21-1 is termed a pseudogene. The CDR3 length is 15 residues. The CDR3 DNA is TGTGCCAGCAGCACCGGGACTAGCGGGATAGATACGCAGTATTTT. This codes for CASSTGTSGIDTQYF.

The V gene is TRBV15, the J gene TRBJ2-3; D is unclear. Trimming stripped 0 bases from V and 6 bases from J, with 7 bases between. Germline-derived CDR1 and CDR2 are LNHNV and YYDKDF (reference sequence). The CDR3 is made up of 13 amino acids. The CDR3 DNA is TGTGCCACCAGCAGAGATCGTCGGGATACGCAGTATTTT. This translates into CATSRDRRDTQYF.

The rearrangement links TRBV7-8 to TRBJ2-5; D ambiguous. CDR1 and CDR2 from the germline V gene are SGHVS and FQNEAQ. This CDR3 has 18 amino acids. Trimming pared 1 base from V and 5 bases from J, leaving 23 bases between. The CDR3 sequence: CASSLETPPRRPRETQYF. The CDR3 nucleotides read TGTGCCAGCAGCTTAGAAACGCCCCCCCGGAGACCGAGGGAGACCCAGTACTTC.

The rearrangement links TRBV19 to TRBJ1-4, with D maybe TRBD1 (6 bases). The CDR3 loop spans 14 amino acids. Trimming removed 10 bases at V and 6 bases at J, with 18 bases between. Germline V lookup: CDR1 LNHDA, CDR2 SQIVND (reference sequence). The CDR3 protein is CATCHTGNDEKLFF. The CDR3 region has the DNA TGTGCCACCTGTCACACAGGGAATGATGAAAAACTGTTTTTT.

The gene calls are TRBV2 and TRBJ2-7; TRBD2 aligns across 9 bases. Germline trimming cut 6 bases from V and 7 bases from J; bases unmatched to any gene: 13. Germline V lookup: CDR1 SNHLY, CDR2 FYNNEI. The CDR3 extends over 15 amino acids. CDR3 in amino acids: CASRQGLAGKVEQYF. The DNA for the CDR3 is TGTGCCAGCAGGCAGGGACTAGCCGGGAAAGTGGAGCAGTACTTC.

The chain couples TRBV18 to TRBJ2-2; 8 bases agree with TRBD2. After removal of 2 bases from V and 1 base from J, the junction contained 0 bases not matched to a gene. Looked up from germline, CDR1 is KGHSH and CDR2 is LQKENI. CDR3 size: 15 residues. The CDR3 loop reads CASSPTSGNTGELFF. DNA of the CDR3: TGTGCCAGCTCACCAACTAGCGGGAACACCGGGGAGCTGTTTTTT.

The CDR3 protein is CAWSVIRFSSSSSTDTQYF. CDR3 sequence (DNA): TGTGCCTGGAGTGTTATCCGTTTTAGTTCTAGCTCTAGCACAGATACGCAGTATTTT. This chain uses TRBV30 with TRBJ2-3; D possibly corresponds to TRBD2 (5 bases). Per the germline V gene, CDR1 is GTSNPN and CDR2 is SVGIG (reference sequence). The CDR3 runs to 19 residues. V lost 0 bases and J 0 bases, leaving 22 bases between the germline ends.